The clone carrying this TCR beta chain was counted at least ten times. Amplified TCR beta CDR3 regions were obtained using RNA transcripts as template. HTBI primers served in a first-round RT-PCR, which a second-round multiplex PCR followed. TCRdb itself ran the multiplex PCR reads through MiXCR, one entry per CDR3 protein. The sample has over 450,000 distinct CDR3 sequences; over 13% are singletons. The diagnosis combined clinical symptoms, thyroxine, TRAb, thyroid ultrasound and orbital computed tomography scans. The data derive from a study of Graves' ophthalmopathy and Graves' hyperthyroidism. Germline V gene data show CDR1 as LNHDA and CDR2 as SQIVND (reference sequence). Trimming removed 10 bases from V and 3 bases from J; junction bases left unmatched: 12. This CDR3 is 15 amino acids long.

This TCR was sampled from a woman in her twenties or thirties with Graves' ophthalmopathy. V is TRBV19 and J is TRBJ2-7; 10 positions agree with TRBD2. What was sequenced was blood. In DNA, the CDR3 is TGTGCCACCACCCGGGCGGCTAGCGGGAGCTACGAGCAGTACTTC. This gives the protein CATTRAASGSYEQYF.